The 6 T cell receptor beta chains below all came from one sample that was sequenced in a study of radiotherapy plus CTLA-4 blockade in lung cancer. TCRdb's copy holds only in-frame clones and misses some; the assay was immunoSEQ multiplex PCR. The data contain about 51,000 clones, approximately 80% of them singletons. Sequenced here: peripheral blood, sampled from a patient treated with radiotherapy plus ipilimumab. All receptors come from a human donor with non-small cell lung cancer whose response to radiotherapy plus ipilimumab could not be evaluated.

The chain recombines TRBV6-5 with TRBJ2-7; D not resolved. Trimming removed 7 bases at V and 2 bases at J, with 15 bases between. The CDR3 contains 14 residues. CDR1 MNHEY and CDR2 SVGAGI come from the germline V gene. The CDR3 sequence is CASTTRVPAYEQYF. The CDR3 DNA sequence: TGTGCCAGCACCACTCGGGTACCAGCCTACGAGCAGTACTTC.

V and J are TRBV9 and TRBJ2-7, with 9 bases fitting TRBD1. J lost 7 bases, V lost 4 bases, and 15 bases had no gene match. CDR3 size: 16 residues. CDR1 is SGDLS, CDR2 YYNGEE, per germline. The CDR3 spells CASSTSTGDRVQEQYF. For the CDR3, the DNA is TGTGCCAGCAGCACCTCGACGGGGGACAGGGTGCAGGAGCAGTACTTC.

V is TRBV7-8 and J is TRBJ2-7; weak D call: TRBD1 (5 bases). The CDR3 runs 14 residues. Germline loops: CDR1 SGHVS, CDR2 FQNEAQ. V lost 5 bases and J 5 bases, leaving 16 bases between the germline ends. Written as DNA, the CDR3 is TGTGCCAGCAGCCCCCACCACAGACAGAACGAGCAGTACTTC. It codes for CASSPHHRQNEQYF.

This chain connects TRBV7-9 to TRBJ2-7, with TRBD1 matching over 7 bases. The CDR3 consists of 16 residues. V lost 3 bases, J lost 2 bases, and 10 bases stayed unmatched. The germline CDR1 and CDR2 sequences are SEHNR and FQNEAQ (reference sequence). CDR3 sequence reads: CASSFSPTGNTYEQYF. The CDR3 bases are TGTGCCAGCAGCTTTTCGCCGACAGGGAACACCTACGAGCAGTACTTC.

The chain combines TRBV7-2 with TRBJ1-5, with D unclear. Germline CDR1 is SGHTA and CDR2 is FQGNSA. This CDR3 region has 12 residues. V lost 2 bases and J 4 bases, leaving 3 bases between the germline ends. Here the CDR3 DNA reads TGTGCCAGCAGCTTATTAAATCAGCCCCAGCATTTT. Protein sequence: CASSLLNQPQHF.

The genes are TRBV9 and TRBJ2-5, with D unclear. V lost 0 bases, J lost 5 bases, and 11 bases lay in between. This CDR3 region has 14 residues. Germline V gene sequence: CDR1 SGDLS, CDR2 YYNGEE. The CDR3 protein is CASSVEAGGETQYF. CDR3 in DNA: TGTGCCAGCAGCGTAGAGGCAGGTGGGGAGACCCAGTACTTC.